This TCR beta chain was documented in a study of tumor-infiltrating lymphocytes in primary liver carcinoma. Overall study findings and caveats: Tumor-blood pairs (like tumor-adjacent pairs) overlapped less than tumor region pairs did.

The CDR3 totals 17 residues. Per germline, CDR1 SGHNT and CDR2 YENEEA. Making TCR beta cDNA involved approximately 510 ng total RNA and a constant-region primer. For TCR beta, libraries were produced by three nested multiplex PCR rounds using slightly modified ARM-PCR. Running roughly 10 cycles apiece, the first two PCR rounds relied on TRBV1-TRBV30 forward primers together with a C-beta reverse primer. MiXCR was run by TCRdb on the multiplex PCR reads, yielding one entry per CDR3 protein. The table has about 120,000 distinct CDR3 sequences, around 70% seen once. Each 20-30 mg portion of unsorted bulk tissue served as the source for co-extraction of RNA and DNA. Points on this clonotype: The antigen remains undetermined. No conserved phenylalanine or tryptophan is present at the end of the CDR3, so a read error is the likely explanation.

The chain combines TRBV11-3 with TRBJ2-7; the match to TRBD2 covers 7 bases. The receptor was isolated from a woman in her sixties with primary liver carcinoma and hepatitis B virus infection. Sequenced input: tumor-adjacent normal liver tissue. CDR3 nucleotide sequence: TGTGCCAGCAGCCCGGACCGAGCGGGATTATGTACCTATGAGCAGTACCTC. This codes for CASSPDRAGLCTYEQYL.